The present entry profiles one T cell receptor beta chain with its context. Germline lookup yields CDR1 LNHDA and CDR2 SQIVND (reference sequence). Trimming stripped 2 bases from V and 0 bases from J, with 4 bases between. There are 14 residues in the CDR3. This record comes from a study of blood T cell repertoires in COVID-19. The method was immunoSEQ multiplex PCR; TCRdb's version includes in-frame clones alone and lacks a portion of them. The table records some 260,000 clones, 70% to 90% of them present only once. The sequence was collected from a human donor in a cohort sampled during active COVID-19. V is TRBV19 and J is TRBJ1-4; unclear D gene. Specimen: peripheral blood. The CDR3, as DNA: TGTGCCAGTAGTATACTTGCAACTAATGAAAAACTGTTTTTT. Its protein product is CASSILATNEKLFF.